Following are 24 T cell receptor beta chains from one sample sequenced in a study of metastatic and nonmetastatic thyroid tumors. Thyroid surgery had not been preceded by any treatment in any patient. TCRdb re-processed the PCR reads through MiXCR. The profile shows roughly 34,000 clones, 15% of them singletons. The sample comprised blood. All receptors come from a male donor with papillary thyroid cancer or a benign thyroid nodule (not recorded which). Some clones in this sample may be carry-over from other donors' samples.

This clone was observed many times. V gene TRBV7-2 combines with J gene TRBJ2-4; 7 nucleotides align to TRBD2. V gave up 0 bases and J gave up 8 bases; unmatched junction bases: 1. Germline V CDR1 and CDR2: SGHTA, FQGNSA. There are 13 residues in the CDR3. The CDR3 DNA reads as TGTGCCAGCAGCTTAGCGGGAGGGGACATTCAGTACTTC. It specifies CASSLAGGDIQYF.

This clone has at least ten counts. The chain combines TRBV11-2 with TRBJ1-1; D perhaps matches TRBD1 (6 bases). Trimming removed 6 bases at V and 5 bases at J, with 22 bases between. This CDR3 contains 16 residues. Germline V lookup: CDR1 SGHAT, CDR2 FQNNGV. CDR3 residues: CASSNTGWRFGTEAFF. In DNA form, the CDR3 reads TGTGCCAGCAGTAACACAGGGTGGCGCTTTGGTACTGAAGCTTTCTTT.

Turning to this clone: One end of the junction fails to match germline, which may point to a read error. The J gene is TRBJ1-4, the V gene TRBV7-2; D not certain. The CDR3 is 10 amino acids. The germline gives CDR1 SGHTA, CDR2 FQGNSA. The CDR3 loop reads CASSPFAPSF. Written as DNA, the CDR3 is TGTGCCAGCAGCCCTTTTGCGCCGTCTTTT.

In regard to this clone: Since a much larger clone is just one base distant, this may be a read error. Since no conserved phenylalanine or tryptophan closes the CDR3, a read error is the likely cause. The chain couples TRBV5-1 to TRBJ1-1; D gene uncertain. The CDR3 is 13 residues long. Germline CDR1 SGHRS, CDR2 YFSETQ. Trimming cost V 0 bases and J 5 bases, with 8 bases left between them. The CDR3 is CASSLDGFTEAFS. As DNA, the CDR3 is TGCGCCAGCAGCTTGGATGGATTTACTGAAGCTTTCTCT.

This clone was detected ten times or more. The chain is built from TRBV6-5 and TRBJ2-7; 9 nucleotides line up with TRBD1. The CDR3 runs to 16 residues. The ends lost 2 bases at V and 1 base at J; junction bases unmatched: 6. CDR1 and CDR2 (germline): MNHEY, SVGAGI. CDR3 nucleotide sequence: TGTGCCAGCAGTTACAGTCCGACAGGGGGTTCCTACGAGCAGTACTTC. Translating gives CASSYSPTGGSYEQYF.

Many counts were recorded for this clone. The rearrangement uses TRBV18 and TRBJ1-1; TRBD1 might be the D (5 bases). This CDR3 region has 13 residues. V was clipped by 2 bases and J by 5 bases, with 9 bases between them. From germline, CDR1 is KGHSH and CDR2 LQKENI. CDR3 in amino acids: CASSPGAGTEAFF. The DNA of the CDR3 is TGTGCCAGCTCACCAGGGGCTGGGACTGAAGCTTTCTTT.

Ten or more counts support this clone. A read error may account for a junction end that differs from germline. The gene calls are TRBV7-7 and TRBJ2-1, with D uncertain. The CDR3 loop spans 13 amino acids. Germline CDR1 is SSHAT and CDR2 is FNYEAQ (reference sequence). The CDR3 DNA is TGTGCTAGCAGCTTAATTCCGGAGCATGAGCAGTTCTTC. Translation gives CASSLIPEHEQFF. The entire variable domain, with the rest obtained from reference TRBV7-7 and TRBJ2-1, is as follows: GAGVSQSPRYKVTKRGQDVTLRCDPISSHATLYWYQQALGQGPEFLTYFNYEAQPDKSGLPSDRFSAERPEGSISTLTIQRTEQRDSAMYRCASSLIPEHEQFFGPGTRLTVL.

This clone was recorded many times. Since a much larger clone is just one base distant, this may be a read error. This chain connects TRBV12-3 or TRBV12-4 to TRBJ1-2; D gene uncertain. Trimming pared 6 bases from V and 4 bases from J, leaving 9 bases between. The CDR3 consists of 12 residues. The DNA of the CDR3 is TGTGCCAGCAGCTTGAACCCCTATGGCTACACCTTC. It encodes CASSLNPYGYTF.

This clone was counted many times. The chain uses TRBV5-4 and TRBJ1-2, with 8 bases that match TRBD1. Germline values: CDR1 SGHNT, CDR2 YYREEE (reference sequence). The CDR3 contains 13 residues. After removal of 3 bases from V and 5 bases from J, the junction contained 3 bases not matched to a gene. CDR3 sequence: CASSSTGGYGYTF. Written as DNA, the CDR3 is TGTGCCAGCAGCTCCACAGGGGGATATGGCTACACCTTC.

This clone was recorded at least ten times. This chain uses TRBV19 with TRBJ2-7; TRBD1 matches 8 bases. The germline CDR1 and CDR2 sequences are LNHDA and SQIVND (reference sequence). With V trimmed by 4 bases and J by 3 bases, 2 bases remained unmatched. The CDR3 totals 13 residues. CDR3 coding DNA: TGTGCCAGTAGTAATACAGGGGGCTACGAGCAGTACTTC. Its translation is CASSNTGGYEQYF.

This clone occurred many times. The chain joins TRBV27 to TRBJ1-5; D remains ambiguous. The CDR3 extends over 13 amino acids. The V and J ends lost 6 bases and 4 bases respectively, with 10 bases between them. CDR1 MNHEY and CDR2 SMNVEV come from the germline V gene (reference sequence). CDR3 nucleotides: TGTGCCAGCAGACAGACAAAAAATCAGCCCCAGCATTTT. Protein: CASRQTKNQPQHF.

This clone was detected many times. This rearrangement joins TRBV4-3 to TRBJ2-5, with 9 bases fitting TRBD2. Germline values: CDR1 LGHNA, CDR2 YSLEER. V lost 4 bases to trimming and J lost 4 bases; unmatched junction nucleotides: 10. The CDR3 length is 16 residues. CDR3: CASSPGAGGSGETQYF. The CDR3 region has the DNA TGCGCCAGCAGCCCCGGAGCGGGAGGTTCAGGAGAGACCCAGTACTTC.

This clone was seen ten or more times. The J gene is TRBJ2-3, the V gene TRBV4-2; TRBD2 agrees at 8 bases. V shed 4 bases and J 0 bases; nucleotides not matched to a gene: 9. Germline values: CDR1 LGHNA, CDR2 YNFKEQ. The CDR3 has 17 amino acids. The chain's CDR3 is CASSPTPSGSSTDTQYF. For the CDR3, the DNA is TGTGCCAGCAGCCCTACCCCTAGCGGGTCTAGCACAGATACGCAGTATTTT.

The chain carries TRBV11-1 and TRBJ1-2; TRBD1 might be the D (5 bases). From germline, CDR1 is SGHAT and CDR2 FQDESV (reference sequence). Trimming cost V 5 bases and J 3 bases, with 19 bases left between them. The CDR3 totals 16 residues. CDR3 DNA: TGTGCCAGCAGCGGAGCGTCGGGGGTGGGGTACTATGGCTACACCTTC. Translation gives CASSGASGVGYYGYTF.

The rearrangement links TRBV5-4 to TRBJ2-3, with D possibly matching TRBD2 (6 bases). This CDR3 region has 12 residues. Trimming pared 7 bases from V and 0 bases from J, leaving 6 bases between. The germline V gene has CDR1 SGHNT and CDR2 YYREEE (reference sequence). CDR3 sequence reads: CASGTSTDTQYF. The CDR3 DNA reads TGTGCCAGCGGGACTAGCACAGATACGCAGTATTTT.

This clone was recorded at least ten times. DNA of the CDR3: TGTGCCAGTAGTCTCGGCGGGGACAGGGGGATCGATGGCTACACCTTC. It codes for CASSLGGDRGIDGYTF. The chain carries TRBV19 and TRBJ1-2, with 11 bases identical to TRBD1. The length of the CDR3 is 16 residues. In germline, CDR1 is LNHDA, CDR2 SQIVND (reference sequence). The trim removed 5 bases at V and 6 bases at J, leaving 11 bases unmatched.

This clone was counted between two and nine times. A much larger clone is a single base away; this may be a read error. The chain joins TRBV10-3 to TRBJ2-1; D perhaps matches TRBD2 (6 bases). The CDR3 length is 11 residues. Germline loops: CDR1 ENHRY, CDR2 SYGVKD. V lost 7 bases, J lost 15 bases, and 16 bases lay in between. CDR3 sequence: CAINTGEVTFF. The CDR3 nucleotides are TGTGCCATCAACACGGGGGAAGTGACGTTCTTC.

This clone has only a few counts. The junction does not match germline at one end; this may be a read error. This chain joins TRBV7-9 and TRBJ2-1, with TRBD2 matching over 9 bases. The CDR3 consists of 14 residues. Germline V gene data show CDR1 as SEHNR and CDR2 as FQNEAQ (reference sequence). CDR3 DNA sequence: TGTGCCAGCAGCTCAACGGGACTAGCCGATGAGCAGCTTTTC. Residues: CASSSTGLADEQLF.

The table lists this clone with many counts. V gene TRBV5-8 combines with J gene TRBJ1-4; 8 nucleotides match TRBD1. V was clipped by 5 bases and J by 2 bases; unmatched bases: 5. This CDR3 spans 15 amino acids. Germline CDR1 is SGHTS and CDR2 is YDEGEE. The CDR3 DNA reads TGTGCCAGCAGTGTAAGGACAGGGACTAATGAAAAACTGTTTTTT. This encodes CASSVRTGTNEKLFF.

The rearrangement links TRBV27 to TRBJ2-3, with D possibly matching TRBD2 (6 bases). The CDR3 loop spans 16 amino acids. Per the germline V gene, CDR1 is MNHEY and CDR2 is SMNVEV (reference sequence). V gave up 7 bases and J gave up 7 bases, with 24 bases separating them. The CDR3 nucleotides are TGTGCCAGCATCGCAACTAGCCCCCCGGTATGGTATACGCAGTATTTT. This sequence encodes CASIATSPPVWYTQYF.

This clone was counted ten times or more. The rearrangement links TRBV19 to TRBJ2-5, with D possibly being TRBD2 (6 bases). V was shortened by 5 bases and J by 7 bases, with 14 bases between the two germline ends. CDR3 length: 13 amino acids. Germline V gene lookup returns CDR1 LNHDA and CDR2 SQIVND (reference sequence). The CDR3 sequence: CASSVSGPGTQYF. In nucleotides, the CDR3 is TGTGCCAGTAGTGTTAGCGGACCGGGGACCCAGTACTTC.

As regards this clone: One junction end disagrees with the germline gene, perhaps due to a read error. The rearrangement links TRBV6-1 to TRBJ1-5, with D tentatively TRBD1 (5 bases). The germline V gene encodes CDR1 MNHNS and CDR2 SASEGT. The length of the CDR3 is 16 residues. The CDR3 DNA reads as TGTGCCAGAAGTGGACCCGGGACGGACGAGGATCAGCCCCAGAATTTT. Residues: CARSGPGTDEDQPQNF.

This clone has at least ten counts. This rearrangement joins TRBV6-1 to TRBJ1-1, with a weak D call TRBD1 (5 bases). Between the trimmed V and J ends, which lost 6 bases and 7 bases, there was a span of 15 bases. The CDR3 is 13 residues long. Germline V gives CDR1 MNHNS, CDR2 SASEGT. The CDR3: CASSPGRVSEAFF. The CDR3 coding sequence is TGTGCCAGCAGCCCCGGCAGGGTGAGTGAAGCTTTCTTT.

The chain recombines TRBV15 with TRBJ2-3; TRBD2 aligns across 10 bases. This CDR3 is 16 amino acids long. Germline CDR1 is LNHNV and CDR2 is YYDKDF (reference sequence). V shed 1 base, J shed 3 bases, and the junction held 4 bases outside the gene matches. CDR3 sequence: CATSRARAGGTDTQYF. CDR3 coding DNA: TGTGCCACCAGCAGAGCCCGAGCGGGAGGGACAGATACGCAGTATTTT. Filled out from reference TRBV15 and TRBJ2-3, the complete variable domain reads DAMVIQNPRYQVTQFGKPVTLSCSQTLNHNVMYWYQQKSSQAPKLLFHYYDKDFNNEADTPDNFQSRRPNTSFCFLDIRSPGLGDTAMYLCATSRARAGGTDTQYFGPGTRLTVL.